These T cell receptor beta chains were read from a single sample in a study of cytomegalovirus exposure and HLA in healthy donors. Sequenced by immunoSEQ multiplex PCR; TCRdb stores in-frame clones only, minus some. The sample holds some 48,000 clones, 80% seen once. Sequenced input: PBMCs. Receptor source: a man younger than 45 in good health and CMV-seropositive. The CDR3 runs from the conserved cysteine through the conserved F or W.

j_gene,v_gene,CDR3aa
TRBJ2-5,TRBV11-2,CASSLGPGVGQETQYF
TRBJ2-3,TRBV6-5,CASSYSITADTQYF
TRBJ2-5,TRBV18,CASSSQETQYF
TRBJ1-2,TRBV6-5,CASRRTTGGAGGYTF
TRBJ2-6,TRBV15,CATSLSGGRFTGANVLTF
TRBJ1-1,TRBV21-1,CASSTTGQGTSEAFF
TRBJ1-5,TRBV2,CASRAGTGGNQPQHF
TRBJ2-3,TRBV7-3,CASSFGTGGPTDTQYF
TRBJ1-2,TRBV7-2,CASSIKTGSGYTF
TRBJ1-4,TRBV5-1,CASSTATNEKLFF
TRBJ1-6,TRBV7-6,CASSQRFRDSNSPLHF
TRBJ2-5,TRBV9,CASSIGGETQYF
TRBJ2-3,TRBV19,CASSILGAWTGTSQSSTDTQYF
TRBJ1-3,TRBV12-5,CASGHLKPGHLTTGNTIYF
TRBJ2-7,TRBV7-6,CASSNQQGANEQYF
TRBJ1-1,TRBV7-6,CASSSAGNTEAFF
TRBJ2-3,TRBV5-1,CASSWGGVSTDTQYF
TRBJ2-1,TRBV9,CASSVSGGNYNEQFF
TRBJ1-6,TRBV12-5,CASGTLPTADSYNSPLHF
TRBJ2-7,TRBV29-1,CSVEGGHGPYEQYF
TRBJ1-5,TRBV19,CASKGDRAGNQPQHF
TRBJ2-1,TRBV10-2,CASILTMGPYNGQFF
.,TRBV4-2,CASSEGLVSEQYF
TRBJ2-3,TRBV5-1,CASSFGQTRDTQYF
TRBJ2-1,TRBV9,CASSPQTGTGYNEQFF
TRBJ2-2,TRBV7-6,CASSRRSTGELFF
TRBJ1-1,TRBV19,CASMGAGAVRYTEAFF
TRBJ2-2,TRBV5-4,CASSARQAGELFF
TRBJ2-7,TRBV7-9,CASSSYDRPSENEQYF
TRBJ1-2,TRBV7-9,CASSLLGQGSFYGYTF
TRBJ1-1,TRBV7-2,CASSLGTAFEAFF
TRBJ2-7,TRBV7-2,CASCPQPGYEQYF
TRBJ2-7,TRBV5-1,CASSAGGEQYF
TRBJ1-3,TRBV5-6,CASSFLQGLGNTIYF
TRBJ1-2,TRBV19,CASRTVGSYGYTF
TRBJ1-2,TRBV5-6,CASSLIRDRDYGYTF
TRBJ1-1,TRBV2,CASRYMNTEAFF
TRBJ1-4,TRBV2,CASSEGPGQKLFF
TRBJ1-2,TRBV5-1,CASSGGLRGYTF
TRBJ1-4,TRBV5-1,CASSQGQTINEKLFF
TRBJ1-2,TRBV6-1,CASSTGGPYGYTF
TRBJ1-4,TRBV6-1,CASSMQAVSNEKLFF
TRBJ2-1,TRBV18,CASSYFSGQGNEQFF
TRBJ2-2,TRBV2,CASSAHDRFGNTGELFF
TRBJ2-7,TRBV18,CVSSPRTGGGEQYF
TRBJ2-5,TRBV28,CASSLGRSGETQYF
TRBJ1-2,TRBV29-1,CSVVLGTGELPGGYTF
TRBJ1-5,TRBV27,CASSLVGPQPQHF
TRBJ1-1,TRBV21-1,CASSTGTGDWNTEAFF
TRBJ1-5,TRBV7-8,CATSGELNQPQHF